These T cell receptor beta chains were read from a single sample in a study of blood T cell repertoires in COVID-19. The data were produced by immunoSEQ multiplex PCR, yet TCRdb's version contains in-frame clones alone and is incomplete. The sample records tens of thousands of clones, roughly 80% being singletons. The source material was peripheral blood. These receptors were obtained from a man aged 45-60 years with acute or convalescent COVID-19. Both conserved end residues are part of each CDR3. A D gene is named only where the DNA matches it firmly.

j_gene | d_gene | v_gene | CDR3aa
TRBJ1-3 | . | TRBV30 | CAWSRLGASGNTIYF
TRBJ1-3 | . | TRBV27 | CASSSLKGSSSGNTIYF
TRBJ2-1 | TRBD2 | TRBV7-6 | CASSPTSGGAGEQFF
TRBJ2-2 | TRBD1 | TRBV7-3 | CASSLGTGGFGELFF
TRBJ1-3 | . | TRBV11-2 | CASSLGGGTGNTIYF
TRBJ1-4 | . | TRBV5-1 | CASSLGEATNEKLFF
TRBJ2-7 | TRBD1 | TRBV11-3 | CASSPGQGAPYEQYF
TRBJ1-5 | TRBD1 | TRBV6-1 | CASSGQGGQPQHF
TRBJ2-5 | . | TRBV3-1/TRBV3-2 | CASSQGAGSQETQYF
TRBJ1-5 | TRBD1 | TRBV30 | CAWGTGNQPQHF
TRBJ2-3 | TRBD2 | TRBV5-1 | CASSSGLVGSTDTQYF
TRBJ2-4 | TRBD2 | TRBV29-1 | CSVNGLAGVRAKNIQYF
TRBJ1-1 | . | TRBV3-1/TRBV3-2 | CASSPTRGSGNTEAFF
TRBJ2-1 | TRBD1 | TRBV30 | CAWGSTGPLYNEQFF
TRBJ2-7 | . | TRBV7-8 | CASSFGNTYEQYF
TRBJ1-2 | . | TRBV12-3/TRBV12-4 | CASSLGGLLAF
TRBJ1-1 | . | TRBV5-6 | CASSPWWGKGVDAFF
TRBJ1-2 | . | TRBV4-1 | CASSQGTVYGYTF
TRBJ1-2 | TRBD1 | TRBV30 | CAQVGGRGLEGYTF
TRBJ2-5 | . | TRBV25-1 | CASKGFEETQYF
TRBJ2-4 | . | TRBV14 | CASSHIAKNIQYF
TRBJ2-2 | . | TRBV7-9 | CASSLAGGSTGELFF
TRBJ1-1 | . | TRBV30 | CAWRQKGGSTEAFF
TRBJ2-7 | TRBD2 | TRBV7-6 | CASNSSGRLSYEQYF
TRBJ2-7 | TRBD2 | TRBV3-1/TRBV3-2 | CASSPSGTRAYEQYF
TRBJ2-3 | TRBD2 | TRBV18 | CASSPGLAGGSTDTQYF
TRBJ1-6 | . | TRBV30 | CAWSETGFYNSPLHF
TRBJ1-6 | . | TRBV7-9 | CASSLITGGNSPLHF
TRBJ2-3 | TRBD1 | TRBV29-1 | CSVAGNYRGSSTDTQYF
TRBJ1-4 | . | TRBV10-3 | CANLRTGEKLFF
TRBJ2-1 | TRBD2 | TRBV5-4 | CASSREVGELEQFF
TRBJ2-5 | . | TRBV18 | CASSARQGGTQYF
TRBJ2-7 | . | TRBV7-8 | CASSPLTGPSSYEQYF
TRBJ1-1 | . | TRBV6-5 | CASRISGTPRTEAFF
TRBJ2-7 | . | TRBV18 | CASSPRGYYEQYF
TRBJ1-1 | . | TRBV7-3 | CASSLYQGGTEAFF